This T cell receptor beta chain was documented in a study of graft-versus-host responses after intestinal transplantation. With respect to this clone: The antigen is not known.

Using immunoSEQ multiplex PCR, the repertoire was profiled, and TCRdb retains in-frame clones only, with some absent. The sample shows 100,000 to 120,000 clones, 90% to 95% of them seen only once. The source material was unstimulated CD8+ T cells sorted from spleen or lymph node cells, sampled before intestinal transplant. The source is a human donor who received an intestinal transplant.

CDR3 nucleotide sequence: TGCGCCAGCAGCCCGGGAAGCGTGGGACTGGGTGACAATGAGCAGTTCTTC. The encoded protein is CASSPGSVGLGDNEQFF. The chain recombines TRBV5-1 with TRBJ2-1, with D maybe TRBD2 (6 bases). The germline gives CDR1 SGHRS, CDR2 YFSETQ. The CDR3 is 17 amino acids. The V end was cut by 4 bases, the J end by 5 bases, with 22 bases between. The whole variable domain, filled in from reference TRBV5-1 and TRBJ2-1, reads KAGVTQTPRYLIKTRGQQVTLSCSPISGHRSVSWYQQTPGQGLQFLFEYFSETQRNKGNFPGRFSGRQFSNSRSEMNVSTLELGDSALYLCASSPGSVGLGDNEQFFGPGTRLTVL.